A single sample is the source of the 2 T cell receptor beta chains below, sequenced in a study of CD8+CD57+ T cells in acquired aplastic anemia. The template for TCR beta VDJ and CDR3 sequence profiling was genomic DNA. Each CDR3 protein gets one entry after TCRdb re-called the reads with MiXCR. The repertoire holds approximately 470,000 distinct CDR3 sequences, more than 25% seen once, with under 0.95% in the top ten. Whoever was chosen for sequencing had shown CD8+CD57+ cell expansion by flow cytometry. Input material: sorted CD4+, CD8+, or CD8+CD57+ T cells (not recorded which) from PBMCs. The receptors come from a human donor with aplastic anemia.

Comment on this clonotype: The junction departs from germline at one end; a sequencing error may be responsible. The rearrangement links TRBV6-1 to TRBJ1-5; D uncertain. CDR1 and CDR2 (germline): MNHNS, SASEGT. The CDR3 extends over 13 amino acids. In DNA form, the CDR3 reads TGTGCCAGCAGTGCTACCAAGAATCAGCCCCAGCGTTTT. This codes for CASSATKNQPQRF.

This clonotype was counted a few times. The chain carries TRBV13 and TRBJ2-7; 7 nucleotides align to TRBD1. The germline V gene encodes CDR1 PRHDT and CDR2 FYEKMQ (reference sequence). After removal of 5 bases from V and 0 bases from J, the junction contained 7 bases not matched to a gene. The CDR3 consists of 15 residues. The CDR3 reads CASSQMGQLSYEQYF. CDR3 nucleotides: TGTGCCAGCAGCCAAATGGGACAGCTCTCCTACGAGCAGTACTTC.